A single sample gave rise to the 13 T cell receptor beta chains below, sequenced in a study of blood T cell repertoires in COVID-19. Clones were read by immunoSEQ multiplex PCR, and TCRdb kept only the in-frame ones, dropping some. Among about 200,000 clones listed, 80% were seen once. Sequences were obtained from PBMCs or T cells enriched from blood (not recorded which). The source is a woman in her thirties or forties with acute COVID-19.

The V gene is TRBV30, the J gene TRBJ1-2; D ambiguous. Germline V gene data show CDR1 as GTSNPN and CDR2 as SVGIG (reference sequence). Deletions cut 0 bases from V and 6 bases from J, with 8 bases between. The CDR3 totals 12 residues. In DNA, the CDR3 is TGTGCCTGGAGTGTGGCATTCCATGGCTACACCTTC. Its protein product is CAWSVAFHGYTF.

A few counts support this clone. The rearrangement joins TRBV11-2 to TRBJ1-6; D is perhaps TRBD1 (5 bases). Per germline, CDR1 SGHAT and CDR2 FQNNGV. V lost 3 bases and J 3 bases, leaving 9 bases between the germline ends. This CDR3 contains 15 residues. The CDR3 protein is CASSFGASYNSPLHF. In DNA form, the CDR3 reads TGTGCCAGCAGCTTTGGGGCCAGCTATAATTCACCCCTCCACTTT.

The rearrangement links TRBV28 to TRBJ2-7, with 7 bases fitting TRBD1. V was clipped by 6 bases and J by 6 bases; unmatched bases: 8. CDR1 is MDHEN and CDR2 is SYDVKM in the germline V gene. The CDR3 has 13 residues. The CDR3 DNA reads TGTGCCAGCAGAAAACACAGGGGTGGCGAGCAGTACTTC. It specifies CASRKHRGGEQYF.

This clone showed up just a few times. The rearrangement links TRBV5-4 to TRBJ2-2; 12 bases match TRBD2. The CDR3 sequence is 16 residues long. V dropped 5 bases and J dropped 4; count of bases not matched to a gene: 6. From germline, CDR1 is SGHNT and CDR2 YYREEE (reference sequence). This chain's CDR3 is CASSTSGRRATGELFF. As DNA, the CDR3 is TGTGCCAGCAGTACTAGCGGGAGGAGGGCCACCGGGGAGCTGTTTTTT.

This sequence joins TRBV19 and TRBJ1-2, with D possibly matching TRBD1 (6 bases). V dropped 3 bases and J dropped 5 bases, with 10 bases sitting between them. Germline CDR1 and CDR2: LNHDA and SQIVND (reference sequence). This CDR3 has 13 amino acids. CDR3: CASSIRDTYGYTF. The CDR3 region has the DNA TGTGCCAGTAGTATTCGGGACACTTATGGCTACACCTTC.

V usage is TRBV3-1 (or the pseudogene TRBV3-2) and J usage is TRBJ1-1; no clear D gene. The CDR3 totals 14 residues. CDR1 LGHDT and CDR2 YNNKEL come from the germline V gene (reference sequence). V gave up 1 base and J gave up 2 bases, with 8 bases separating them. DNA for the CDR3: TGTGCCAGCAGCCAAGCTCATAGAAACACTGAAGCTTTCTTT. This encodes CASSQAHRNTEAFF.

The gene calls are TRBV5-1 and TRBJ1-4, with D maybe TRBD1 (5 bases). The CDR3 consists of 15 residues. The V gene lost 4 bases and the J gene lost 2 bases, with 12 bases spanning the gap. The V gene's germline CDR1 is SGHRS and CDR2 YFSETQ. The CDR3: CASSPLGGTNEKLFF. The CDR3 DNA reads TGCGCCAGCAGCCCCCTCGGGGGTACTAATGAAAAACTGTTTTTT.

The chain employs TRBV5-1 and TRBJ2-2; 13 positions agree with TRBD2. J gave up 6 bases and V 3 bases, and 5 bases lay outside the gene matches. CDR1 is SGHRS and CDR2 is YFSETQ in the germline V gene. The CDR3 length is 16 residues. CDR3 protein: CASSWTSGGSAGELFF. CDR3 bases: TGCGCCAGCAGCTGGACTAGCGGGGGAAGTGCCGGGGAGCTGTTTTTT.

This rearrangement joins TRBV30 to TRBJ2-7; D remains unclear. Germline loops: CDR1 GTSNPN, CDR2 SVGIG (reference sequence). The CDR3 contains 12 residues. With 4 bases removed from V and 1 base from J, the gap between germline ends came to 8 bases. The CDR3 nucleotides are TGTGCCTGGACCACAAATTCCTACGAGCAGTACTTC. Translation gives CAWTTNSYEQYF. Full variable domain (missing parts from reference TRBV30 and TRBJ2-7): SQTIHQWPATLVQPVGSPLSLECTVEGTSNPNLYWYRQAAGRGLQLLFYSVGIGQISSEVPQNLSASRPQDRQFILSSKKLLLSDSGFYLCAWTTNSYEQYFGPGTRLTVT.

This clone was seen just once. The genes are TRBV3-1 (or the pseudogene TRBV3-2) and TRBJ2-2; D ambiguous. V lost 3 bases and J lost 7, with 6 bases in between. CDR1 and CDR2 (germline): LGHDT, YNNKEL (reference sequence). This CDR3 contains 12 residues. This chain's CDR3 is CASSHGGGELFF. In nucleotides, the CDR3 is TGTGCCAGCAGCCACGGCGGCGGGGAGCTGTTTTTT.

The chain couples TRBV5-1 to TRBJ2-1; 7 bases map to TRBD1. V lost 0 bases and J lost 4; bases outside the gene matches: 4. This CDR3 comprises 15 residues. The V gene's germline CDR1 is SGHRS and CDR2 YFSETQ. CDR3 nucleotides: TGCGCCAGCAGCTTGGAACAGGGGCATTACAATGAGCAGTTCTTC. Translation gives CASSLEQGHYNEQFF.

This clone was recorded many times. This chain links TRBV18 with TRBJ2-2, with D possibly being TRBD2 (5 bases). This CDR3 is built from 16 residues. Germline-derived CDR1 and CDR2 are KGHSH and LQKENI. V dropped 3 bases and J dropped 6 bases, with 17 bases sitting between them. CDR3 in DNA: TGTGCCAGCTCACCTCCGGGCCTAGCAGGAGCCGGGGAGCTGTTTTTT. This gives the protein CASSPPGLAGAGELFF.

The gene calls are TRBV7-8 and TRBJ2-1, with 8 bases that match TRBD1. Germline V gene data show CDR1 as SGHVS and CDR2 as FQNEAQ. The CDR3 covers 15 residues. Trimming at V came to 4 bases and at J to 7 bases, leaving 9 bases not matched to a gene. In nucleotides, the CDR3 is TGTGCCAGCAGCTGGTACCTGGACAGGGAAAATGAGCAGTTCTTC. It encodes CASSWYLDRENEQFF.